What follows are 27 T cell receptor beta chains derived from one specimen sequenced in a study of blood T cell repertoires in COVID-19. Measured with immunoSEQ multiplex PCR; TCRdb has only the in-frame clones, and not every one. The repertoire includes roughly 190,000 clones, 80% to 90% of them detected once, and about 15% sits in the top ten. Sequencing was done on a sample of peripheral blood. These receptors were collected from a man aged 25-40 years with active or convalescent COVID-19.

The CDR3 loop is CASSFRTAGNTIYF. CDR3 sequence (DNA): TGTGCCAGCAGCTTCCGGACAGCAGGAAACACCATATATTTT. This chain uses TRBV13 with TRBJ1-3; possibly TRBD1 for D (6 bases). Trimming took 3 bases from V and 4 from J, leaving 10 bases between them. The CDR3 is made up of 14 amino acids. CDR1 is PRHDT, CDR2 FYEKMQ, per germline (reference sequence).

The genes are TRBV13 and TRBJ2-7; 11 nucleotides match TRBD2. Germline assignment: CDR1 PRHDT and CDR2 FYEKMQ (reference sequence). The V and J ends lost 5 bases and 6 bases, in that order; junction bases with no gene match: 12. The CDR3 covers 16 residues. Written as DNA, the CDR3 is TGTGCCAGCAGCGCCCGGACTAGCGGGCAGATTCGCGAGCAGTACTTC. Encoded protein: CASSARTSGQIREQYF.

The chain links TRBV24-1 to TRBJ2-1; 9 bases match TRBD1. V shed 9 bases, J shed 7 bases, and the junction held 6 bases outside the gene matches. Germline assignment: CDR1 KGHDR and CDR2 SFDVKD. The CDR3 runs 13 residues. The CDR3 sequence is CATRRQGVNEQFF. In DNA, the CDR3 is TGTGCCACCCGACGACAGGGGGTAAATGAGCAGTTCTTC.

The chain combines TRBV7-2 with TRBJ2-1, with 14 positions matching TRBD2. The CDR3 runs 18 residues. Germline V gives CDR1 SGHTA, CDR2 FQGNSA. J gave up 4 bases and V 5 bases, and 10 bases lay outside the gene matches. CDR3 nucleotides: TGTGCCAGCAGCACCCGGACTAGCGGGGGGTTCCTATACAATGAGCAGTTCTTC. Translating gives CASSTRTSGGFLYNEQFF.

This chain uses TRBV19 with TRBJ1-1, with D tentatively TRBD1 (6 bases). The CDR3 sequence is 13 residues long. Trimming pared 8 bases from V and 5 bases from J, leaving 15 bases between. The germline V gene has CDR1 LNHDA and CDR2 SQIVND (reference sequence). Written as DNA, the CDR3 is TGTGCCAGTTCCCCAGAGGGGGAGACTGAAGCTTTCTTT. Its translation is CASSPEGETEAFF.

This clone was observed a handful of times. V is TRBV6-2 or TRBV6-3 and J is TRBJ2-1; D perhaps matches TRBD2 (5 bases). Germline V gene data show CDR1 as MNHEY and CDR2 as SVGEGT. The CDR3 covers 15 residues. V was cut by 2 bases and J by 4 bases, with 12 bases left in between. CDR3 in amino acids: CASSYASGEYNEQFF. The DNA for the CDR3 is TGTGCCAGCAGTTACGCCAGCGGAGAATACAATGAGCAGTTCTTC.

The genes are TRBV27 and TRBJ2-7; D possibly corresponds to TRBD1 (6 bases). Per germline, CDR1 MNHEY and CDR2 SMNVEV (reference sequence). V was pared by 8 bases and J by 4 bases, with 12 bases between. This CDR3 is built from 12 residues. DNA for the CDR3: TGTGCCAGCGGTACAGGGCTTTACGAGCAGTACGTC. Translating it yields CASGTGLYEQYV.

The chain joins TRBV7-3 to TRBJ2-1, with D possibly matching TRBD1 (6 bases). V was shortened by 2 bases and J by 10 bases, with 15 bases between the two germline ends. The CDR3 totals 14 residues. Germline loops: CDR1 SGHTA, CDR2 FQGTGA. DNA for the CDR3: TGTGCCAGCAGCTTAGGCCCCGGACAGCGCGAGCAGTTCTTC. Translated: CASSLGPGQREQFF.

This clone was observed a few times. The rearrangement links TRBV19 to TRBJ1-5; 7 nucleotides agree with TRBD1. Germline trimming cut 5 bases from V and 5 bases from J; bases unmatched to any gene: 3. Germline-derived CDR1 and CDR2 are LNHDA and SQIVND (reference sequence). The CDR3 is 13 amino acids. CDR3 nucleotides: TGTGCCAGTAGTGGGCAGGGGGATCAGCCCCAGCATTTT. Protein: CASSGQGDQPQHF.

Worth noting for this clone: Its ends do not fully match the called genes, so a read error is possible. The V and J genes are TRBV6-5 and TRBJ1-5; 7 bases align to TRBD1. CDR1 is MNHEY, CDR2 SVGAGI, per germline. CDR3 length equals 14 residues. The CDR3 bases are TGTGCCAGCAGTGACTCGACAGGGAATCAGCCCCAGCATTTT. Translating it yields CASSDSTGNQPQHF.

The table lists this clone with a count of one. The chain is built from TRBV18 and TRBJ1-1, with a possible D match to TRBD1 (6 bases). CDR1 is KGHSH and CDR2 is LQKENI in the germline V gene. Deletions cut 1 base from V and 4 bases from J, with 10 bases between. The CDR3 is 14 residues long. The CDR3: CASSPQGVSTEAFF. CDR3 in DNA: TGTGCCAGCTCACCACAGGGGGTTAGCACTGAAGCTTTCTTT.

This chain links TRBV24-1 with TRBJ1-2, with unresolved D. CDR1 KGHDR and CDR2 SFDVKD come from the germline V gene. The V and J ends lost 4 bases and 4 bases respectively, with 18 bases between them. CDR3 size: 16 residues. This CDR3 is CATSDPSERLGYGYTF. In DNA, the CDR3 is TGTGCCACCAGTGACCCTTCGGAGAGGTTGGGCTATGGCTACACCTTC.

The V call is TRBV27, the J call TRBJ1-1; D not certain. Per germline, CDR1 MNHEY and CDR2 SMNVEV (reference sequence). Trimming shortened V by 5 bases and J by 8 bases, and 12 bases separated the two germline ends. The CDR3 length is 12 residues. CDR3 in DNA: TGTGCCAGCAGTCAAAATCGGAGGGAAGCTTTCTTT. Protein sequence: CASSQNRREAFF.

The CDR3, as DNA: TGTGCCAGCAGCGCAACCGGGACTCCTAATTCACCCCTCCACTTT. Amino acids: CASSATGTPNSPLHF. J is TRBJ1-6 and V is TRBV7-9, with D maybe TRBD1 (5 bases). The V end lost 5 bases, the J end lost 6 bases, and 14 bases lay between the germline ends. CDR1 SEHNR and CDR2 FQNEAQ come from the germline V gene (reference sequence). The CDR3 runs 15 residues.

The genes are TRBV5-1 and TRBJ2-5; a possible D gene is TRBD1 (6 bases). This CDR3 comprises 15 residues. Germline CDR1 SGHRS, CDR2 YFSETQ. V dropped 0 bases and J dropped 1 base, with 10 bases sitting between them. The CDR3 DNA reads TGCGCCAGCAGCTTGGTGGGGGCCCTCCAAGAGACCCAGTACTTC. Its protein product is CASSLVGALQETQYF.

V is TRBV6-4 and J is TRBJ2-2, with TRBD1 identical over 10 bases. Germline loops: CDR1 MRHNA, CDR2 SNTAGT. Trimming cost V 4 bases and J 5 bases; bases outside gene matches: 4. The CDR3 has 15 residues. CDR3: CASSAGTGETGELFF. CDR3 in DNA: TGTGCCAGCAGTGCCGGGACAGGGGAAACCGGGGAGCTGTTTTTT.

The chain combines TRBV30 with TRBJ2-2; TRBD2 agrees at 10 bases. The CDR3 is 15 residues long. The J segment lost 8 bases and the V segment lost 8 bases, leaving 14 bases of the junction unmatched. Looked up from germline, CDR1 is GTSNPN and CDR2 is SVGIG (reference sequence). CDR3 in DNA: TGTGCCCGACGTCTCTCCGCTAGCGGGGGTGGGGAGCTGTTTTTT. It codes for CARRLSASGGGELFF.

The chain employs TRBV7-7 and TRBJ1-2, with 7 bases identical to TRBD1. Germline V gene lookup returns CDR1 SSHAT and CDR2 FNYEAQ (reference sequence). This CDR3 is built from 12 residues. CDR3 in amino acids: CAIGTANYGYTF. The CDR3 DNA sequence: TGTGCTATAGGGACAGCCAACTATGGCTACACCTTC.

This clone was detected once. The chain employs TRBV15 and TRBJ2-3; 7 nucleotides line up with TRBD1. Germline V gene sequence: CDR1 LNHNV, CDR2 YYDKDF (reference sequence). Germline trimming cut 2 bases from V and 1 base from J; bases unmatched to any gene: 3. The CDR3 is 15 residues long. The CDR3 sequence: CATSRRTGGTDTQYF. The CDR3 region has the DNA TGTGCCACCAGCAGAAGAACAGGGGGCACAGATACGCAGTATTTT.

This chain joins TRBV13 and TRBJ1-3; 12 bases fit TRBD1. Germline V CDR1 and CDR2: PRHDT, FYEKMQ (reference sequence). This CDR3 contains 18 residues. V dropped 1 base and J dropped 2; count of bases not matched to a gene: 6. The CDR3 nucleotides are TGTGCCAGCAGCTTAGTAGGGGACAGGGGGCGAACTGGAAACACCATATATTTT. Amino acid sequence: CASSLVGDRGRTGNTIYF.

V gene TRBV18 combines with J gene TRBJ2-1; TRBD2 agrees at 9 bases. The CDR3 consists of 16 residues. Germline assignment: CDR1 KGHSH and CDR2 LQKENI. V dropped 4 bases and J dropped 4; count of bases not matched to a gene: 8. The CDR3 DNA follows: TGTGCCAGCTCACTCGGAGGCGGGAGGGCTTACAATGAGCAGTTCTTC. Its translation: CASSLGGGRAYNEQFF.

The chain uses TRBV9 and TRBJ2-2; TRBD2 matches 7 bases. Germline V CDR1 and CDR2: SGDLS, YYNGEE. This CDR3 is 19 amino acids long. V trimming: 0 bases; J trimming: 0 bases; junction bases outside the gene matches: 11. As DNA, the CDR3 is TGTGCCAGCAGCGTAGTCGCCTTCGCGGGGGTGTCGAACACCGGGGAGCTGTTTTTT. Translation: CASSVVAFAGVSNTGELFF. Using reference TRBV9 and TRBJ2-2 for the parts outside the CDR3, the full variable domain is DSGVTQTPKHLITATGQRVTLRCSPRSGDLSVYWYQQSLDQGLQFLIQYYNGEERAKGNILERFSAQQFPDLHSELNLSSLELGDSALYFCASSVVAFAGVSNTGELFFGEGSRLTVL.

This clone was detected once. This chain uses TRBV11-2 with TRBJ1-2; TRBD1 might be the D (5 bases). The CDR3 length is 15 residues. Trimming left V 1 base short and J 4 bases short, with 13 bases between. Per germline, CDR1 SGHAT and CDR2 FQNNGV. CDR3 residues: CASSLGDKGLYGYTF. In nucleotides, the CDR3 is TGTGCCAGCAGCTTAGGAGACAAGGGGCTCTATGGCTACACCTTC.

The chain carries TRBV30 and TRBJ2-1, with TRBD2 identical over 11 bases. The V gene's germline CDR1 is GTSNPN and CDR2 SVGIG (reference sequence). The CDR3 loop spans 19 amino acids. Trimming cost V 0 bases and J 4 bases; bases outside gene matches: 14. CDR3 protein: CAWSVQVAGGPWRYNEQFF. CDR3 coding DNA: TGTGCCTGGAGTGTACAAGTAGCGGGAGGGCCTTGGCGGTACAATGAGCAGTTCTTC.

The CDR3 is CASLPDRATSNQPQHF. The CDR3, as DNA: TGCGCCAGCCTACCCGACAGGGCAACGAGCAATCAGCCCCAGCATTTT. The V gene is TRBV5-1, the J gene TRBJ1-5, with 7 bases matching TRBD1. Trimming cost V 7 bases and J 1 base; bases outside gene matches: 11. The germline V gene encodes CDR1 SGHRS and CDR2 YFSETQ. The CDR3 length is 16 residues. Full variable domain (remainder filled in from reference TRBV5-1 and TRBJ1-5): KAGVTQTPRYLIKTRGQQVTLSCSPISGHRSVSWYQQTPGQGLQFLFEYFSETQRNKGNFPGRFSGRQFSNSRSEMNVSTLELGDSALYLCASLPDRATSNQPQHFGDGTRLSIL.

The chain carries TRBV10-1 and TRBJ2-7; 8 nucleotides line up with TRBD2. The CDR3 contains 13 residues. After removal of 3 bases from V and 4 bases from J, the junction contained 2 bases not matched to a gene. From germline, CDR1 is WNHNN and CDR2 SYGVQD (reference sequence). In nucleotides, the CDR3 is TGCGCCAGCAGTGATAGCGGGACGTACGAGCAGTACTTC. Residues: CASSDSGTYEQYF.

The table lists this clone with a few counts. V is TRBV6-4 and J is TRBJ2-3, with TRBD2 identical over 10 bases. The CDR3 runs to 15 residues. CDR1 and CDR2 (germline): MRHNA, SNTAGT. Germline trimming cut 6 bases from V and 2 bases from J; bases unmatched to any gene: 5. The CDR3 reads CASSPGTSDTDTQYF. Here the CDR3 DNA reads TGTGCCAGCAGCCCCGGGACTAGCGACACAGATACGCAGTATTTT.